The 25 T cell receptor beta chains below all came from one sample that was sequenced in a study of ipilimumab plus nivolumab after autologous stem cell transplantation. Repertoires were generated with immunoSEQ multiplex PCR, while TCRdb's copy carries only in-frame clones and drops some. The sample holds 84,000 or so clones, 83% seen once. This sample comprised PBMCs, obtained in a trial of ipilimumab plus nivolumab as post-transplant consolidation. These receptors were taken from a male donor with diffuse large B-cell lymphoma.

This rearrangement joins TRBV11-2 to TRBJ2-3, with D perhaps TRBD2 (5 bases). The CDR3 has 14 residues. Between the trimmed V and J ends, which lost 1 base and 4 bases, there was a span of 9 bases. Germline V gene sequence: CDR1 SGHAT, CDR2 FQNNGV. The CDR3 DNA follows: TGTGCCAGCAGCTTAGGTCCTAGCTCAGATACGCAGTATTTT. Encoded protein: CASSLGPSSDTQYF.

The rearrangement links TRBV15 to TRBJ2-3; unclear D gene. The V and J ends lost 1 base and 6 bases respectively, with 11 bases between them. The CDR3 sequence is 14 residues long. CDR1 is LNHNV, CDR2 YYDKDF, per germline (reference sequence). The CDR3 DNA reads TGTGCCACCAGCAGAGTCTCGTCGAGGGATACGCAGTATTTT. This translates into CATSRVSSRDTQYF.

This rearrangement joins TRBV4-1 to TRBJ2-5; a possible D gene is TRBD1 (6 bases). V was trimmed by 1 base and J by 5 bases, leaving 14 bases between them. Germline CDR1 is MGHRA and CDR2 is YSYEKL. The CDR3 has 15 residues. CDR3 amino acids: CASSQGGRGTETQYF. The CDR3 DNA is TGCGCCAGCAGCCAAGGGGGCAGGGGAACGGAGACCCAGTACTTC.

V usage is TRBV6-5 and J usage is TRBJ1-2; no firm D call. Trimming removed 5 bases at V and 6 bases at J, with 10 bases between. CDR1 and CDR2 (germline): MNHEY, SVGAGI. The CDR3 has 12 amino acids. CDR3 protein: CASSTREDGYTF. In nucleotides, the CDR3 is TGTGCCAGCAGTACAAGGGAGGATGGCTACACCTTC.

The chain carries TRBV18 and TRBJ2-7; D gene unclear. Germline CDR1 reads KGHSH; CDR2 reads LQKENI. The CDR3 is 14 amino acids. Trimming stripped 3 bases from V and 3 bases from J, with 12 bases between. The CDR3 here is CASSPLDVHYEQYF. The DNA of the CDR3 is TGTGCCAGCTCACCCCTCGACGTGCACTACGAGCAGTACTTC. Based on the CDR3 plus reference TRBV18 and TRBJ2-7, the full variable domain is NAGVMQNPRHLVRRRGQEARLRCSPMKGHSHVYWYRQLPEEGLKFMVYLQKENIIDESGMPKERFSAEFPKEGPSILRIQQVVRGDSAAYFCASSPLDVHYEQYFGPGTRLTVT.

The genes are TRBV20-1 and TRBJ2-2; D is possibly TRBD2 (6 bases). The CDR3 consists of 11 residues. V was trimmed by 6 bases and J by 8 bases, leaving 10 bases between them. Germline V gives CDR1 DFQATT, CDR2 SNEGSKA (reference sequence). CDR3 loop: CSAEGGGELFF. The CDR3 coding sequence is TGCAGTGCGGAGGGTGGGGGGGAGCTGTTTTTT.

The chain has TRBV5-1 and TRBJ1-1; D may be TRBD1 (6 bases). The CDR3 totals 15 residues. Germline CDR1 and CDR2: SGHRS and YFSETQ. Trimming removed 0 bases at V and 1 base at J, with 10 bases between. The CDR3 protein is CASSLAGTSNTEAFF. For the CDR3, the DNA is TGCGCCAGCAGCTTGGCCGGGACATCGAACACTGAAGCTTTCTTT.

The chain recombines TRBV6-5 with TRBJ2-5; tentatively, D is TRBD1 (5 bases). Trimming removed 0 bases at V and 1 base at J, with 12 bases between. The CDR3 runs to 16 residues. CDR1 is MNHEY and CDR2 is SVGAGI in the germline V gene. CDR3 residues: CASSYSGTGFQETQYF. CDR3 sequence (DNA): TGTGCCAGCAGTTACTCGGGTACAGGATTCCAAGAGACCCAGTACTTC.

J is TRBJ2-1 and V is TRBV29-1, with D perhaps matching TRBD1 (6 bases). CDR3 length: 13 amino acids. Looked up from germline, CDR1 is SQVTM and CDR2 is ANQGSEA. Trimming removed 5 bases from V and 4 bases from J, with 12 bases in between. CDR3 sequence reads: CSVLKTGYNEQFF. CDR3 DNA sequence: TGCAGCGTTCTTAAGACAGGATACAATGAGCAGTTCTTC.

The V call is TRBV7-9, the J call TRBJ2-7, with D possibly matching TRBD1 (5 bases). Germline CDR1 and CDR2: SEHNR and FQNEAQ (reference sequence). Between the trimmed V and J ends, which lost 1 base and 1 base, there was a span of 8 bases. The CDR3 extends over 14 amino acids. For the CDR3, the DNA is TGTGCCAGCAGCTTAGAGCAGGGTTCCTACGAGCAGTACTTC. Residues: CASSLEQGSYEQYF.

The rearrangement uses TRBV4-2 and TRBJ2-7, with 7 bases that match TRBD1. The germline gives CDR1 LGHNA, CDR2 YNFKEQ. The CDR3 is 17 amino acids. V was pared by 0 bases and J by 8 bases, with 16 bases of the junction left unmatched. The CDR3 DNA reads TGTGCCAGCAGCCAAGATGGCCTGGGACAGCGGCCTTTAAAGCAGTACTTC. Protein product: CASSQDGLGQRPLKQYF.

The chain uses TRBV5-1 and TRBJ2-5; 7 nucleotides match TRBD2. With the DNA end fitting TRBJ2-7 better, the J assignment may be wrong. Germline V CDR1 and CDR2: SGHRS, YFSETQ. The CDR3 is 15 residues long. This CDR3 is CASSSAGTNAYEQYF. The CDR3 DNA reads as TGCGCCAGCAGCTCCGCCGGGACTAATGCCTACGAGCAGTACTTC.

J is TRBJ2-3 and V is TRBV5-4, with 12 bases aligning to TRBD2. V shed 3 bases and J 6 bases; nucleotides not matched to a gene: 8. Germline V gene data show CDR1 as SGHNT and CDR2 as YYREEE (reference sequence). This CDR3 spans 16 amino acids. In DNA, the CDR3 is TGTGCCAGCAGCTCCCTAGCGGGGGGGCCAGGTGATACGCAGTATTTT. Protein sequence: CASSSLAGGPGDTQYF.

The genes are TRBV6-5 and TRBJ2-1, with TRBD2 matching over 8 bases. Germline V gene sequence: CDR1 MNHEY, CDR2 SVGAGI. The CDR3 runs 15 residues. Losses at the gene ends were 3 bases for V and 3 bases for J; bases not matched to a gene: 4. CDR3 loop: CASSYGLAGYNEQFF. The DNA of the CDR3 is TGTGCCAGCAGTTATGGTCTAGCGGGCTACAATGAGCAGTTCTTC.

The chain couples TRBV4-1 to TRBJ1-4, with 9 bases fitting TRBD1. This CDR3 is built from 16 residues. V lost 3 bases, J lost 7 bases, and 9 bases stayed unmatched. In germline, CDR1 is MGHRA, CDR2 YSYEKL. This chain's CDR3 is CASSHLPGQGVEKLFF. The CDR3 DNA sequence: TGCGCCAGCAGCCACCTACCGGGACAGGGAGTTGAAAAACTGTTTTTT.

The chain joins TRBV7-9 to TRBJ2-1, with D maybe TRBD2 (7 bases). This CDR3 has 17 amino acids. Germline V gene lookup returns CDR1 SEHNR and CDR2 FQNEAQ (reference sequence). V lost 5 bases and J lost 4, with 21 bases in between. CDR3 in DNA: TGTGCCAGCAGCCACAGGGAGGGGGACGGAGAGTACAATGAGCAGTTCTTC. Translating it yields CASSHREGDGEYNEQFF.

CDR3 residues: CASSEALDPPPPTQYF. As DNA, the CDR3 is TGTGCCAGCAGTGAAGCGCTGGACCCGCCACCTCCTACGCAGTATTTT. This sequence joins TRBV6-1 and TRBJ2-3; D is ambiguous. Trimming pared 0 bases from V and 8 bases from J, leaving 18 bases between. The CDR3 is 16 amino acids. CDR1 MNHNS and CDR2 SASEGT come from the germline V gene.

The chain carries TRBV18 and TRBJ1-1; D not certain. V was pared by 3 bases and J by 1 base, with 9 bases between. CDR3 length: 14 amino acids. Germline-derived CDR1 and CDR2 are KGHSH and LQKENI. CDR3 nucleotide sequence: TGTGCCAGCTCACCGGCTGGGAGGAACACTGAAGCTTTCTTT. Protein product: CASSPAGRNTEAFF.

The chain uses TRBV2 and TRBJ1-4; D ambiguous. The CDR3 sequence is 13 residues long. CDR1 is SNHLY and CDR2 is FYNNEI in the germline V gene. V shed 7 bases and J shed 4 bases, with 10 bases lying between them. Here the CDR3 reads CASKWVVNEKLFF. The CDR3 DNA reads as TGTGCCAGCAAATGGGTGGTTAATGAAAAACTGTTTTTT.

The J gene is TRBJ2-3, the V gene TRBV2, with 11 bases fitting TRBD1. CDR3 size: 15 residues. Germline values: CDR1 SNHLY, CDR2 FYNNEI. Trimming removed 2 bases from V and 4 bases from J; junction bases left unmatched: 2. The CDR3 loop reads CASSERTGGSDTQYF. The CDR3 DNA reads TGTGCCAGCAGTGAAAGGACAGGGGGCTCAGATACGCAGTATTTT.

The chain recombines TRBV4-1 with TRBJ2-3; 8 bases agree with TRBD2. Germline loops: CDR1 MGHRA, CDR2 YSYEKL. The CDR3 length is 17 residues. V shed 4 bases, J shed 0 bases, and the junction held 9 bases outside the gene matches. In DNA, the CDR3 is TGCGCCAGCAGCCGCGGGGTAGCGGGAAGTAGCACAGATACGCAGTATTTT. Its translation: CASSRGVAGSSTDTQYF.

This clone has a handful of counts. V gene TRBV4-3 combines with J gene TRBJ2-1, with a weak D call TRBD1 (6 bases). Germline values: CDR1 LGHNA, CDR2 YSLEER. V was shortened by 0 bases and J by 8 bases, with 11 bases between the two germline ends. This CDR3 has 14 residues. CDR3 in DNA: TGCGCCAGCAGCCAAGAAAGGGGGTCCTATGAGCAGTTCTTC. Residues: CASSQERGSYEQFF.

This clone was detected a few times. This rearrangement joins TRBV9 to TRBJ1-1; 9 bases line up with TRBD1. This CDR3 comprises 15 residues. Germline-derived CDR1 and CDR2 are SGDLS and YYNGEE. The V gene end was trimmed by 4 bases and the J gene end by 1 base; junction bases not matched to a gene: 5. The CDR3 region has the DNA TGTGCCAGCAGCAGCCGGACAGGGGCGAACACTGAAGCTTTCTTT. Its protein is CASSSRTGANTEAFF.

In its sample, this clone ranks as medium-sized. The chain uses TRBV5-1 and TRBJ2-6; D tentatively reads TRBD1 or TRBD2 (5 bases each). Trimming pared 2 bases from V and 4 bases from J, leaving 13 bases between. CDR3 length: 16 residues. The V gene's germline CDR1 is SGHRS and CDR2 YFSETQ. The CDR3 sequence: CASSFLSGTGANVLTF. For the CDR3, the DNA is TGCGCCAGCAGCTTCCTCTCAGGGACCGGGGCCAACGTCCTGACTTTC.

This clone was seen only a few times. The J gene is TRBJ1-6, the V gene TRBV6-5; TRBD1 matches at 7 bases. CDR1 and CDR2 (germline): MNHEY, SVGAGI. J gave up 7 bases and V 6 bases, and 9 bases lay outside the gene matches. The CDR3 loop spans 15 amino acids. The CDR3 bases are TGTGCCAGCAGGACAGACAGGGCAGGAAATTCACCCCTCCACTTT. Its protein product is CASRTDRAGNSPLHF.